The clone carrying this T cell receptor beta chain has a single count. The record originates from a study of blood T cells in healthy people across ages. Isolated PBMCs totaled at least 7 million in each sample. Samples each yielded at least 6 micrograms of total RNA. For the second PCR, which ran for roughly 7 to 11 cycles, a sample-barcoded 5' primer and a J-beta primer mix were used. Every individual sample yielded 3 million or more paired-end reads (each containing CDR3). One entry per CDR3 protein results from TCRdb running MiXCR on the 5' RACE reads. The table includes some 710,000 distinct CDR3 sequences, about half detected once. Material for sequencing was blood. The clonotype comes from a man aged 80 or over in good health.

The CDR3 is CASSPDRVEAFF. CDR3 bases: TGTGCCAGCAGCCCCGACAGGGTTGAAGCTTTCTTT. The chain combines TRBV7-2 with TRBJ1-1, with 7 bases identical to TRBD1. Germline loops: CDR1 SGHTA, CDR2 FQGNSA. The V and J ends lost 5 bases and 7 bases, in that order; junction bases with no gene match: 4. This CDR3 has 12 amino acids.